The 11 T cell receptor beta chains given below trace back to one sample, sequenced in a study of T cell changes during pregnancy in multiple sclerosis. Measured with immunoSEQ multiplex PCR; TCRdb has only the in-frame clones, and not every one. The sample comprises around 88,000 clones, roughly 94% of which are singletons, and 2% to 3% rests with the top ten. This sample comprised peripheral blood, obtained after pregnancy. These receptors all come from a female donor in good health, enrolled as a control in a pregnancy study.

CDR3 nucleotides: TGTGCCAGCAGCCAAACTTCCTACGAGCAGTACTTC. It codes for CASSQTSYEQYF. The rearrangement joins TRBV14 to TRBJ2-7, with unresolved D. V lost 2 bases to trimming and J lost 1 base, with 3 bases between them. The CDR3 is made up of 12 amino acids. CDR1 is SGHDN and CDR2 is FVKESK in the germline V gene.

This clone was detected once. The rearrangement joins TRBV6-5 to TRBJ1-5, with 8 bases matching TRBD1. Germline V lookup: CDR1 MNHEY, CDR2 SVGAGI. The CDR3 spans 16 residues. J gave up 5 bases and V 4 bases, and 10 bases lay outside the gene matches. For the CDR3, the DNA is TGTGCCAGCAGTTCTTATCCCGTGACAGGGGATCAGCCCCAGCATTTT. Protein sequence: CASSSYPVTGDQPQHF.

V and J are TRBV19 and TRBJ1-2, with D perhaps TRBD1 (5 bases). CDR1 and CDR2 (germline): LNHDA, SQIVND (reference sequence). The CDR3 has 13 residues. With 5 bases removed from V and 4 bases from J, the gap between germline ends came to 11 bases. Here the CDR3 DNA reads TGTGCCAGTAGTCCCGACAGTCTCTATGGCTACACCTTC. This codes for CASSPDSLYGYTF. Full variable domain (remainder filled in from reference TRBV19 and TRBJ1-2): DGGITQSPKYLFRKEGQNVTLSCEQNLNHDAMYWYRQDPGQGLRLIYYSQIVNDFQKGDIAEGYSVSREKKESFPLTVTSAQKNPTAFYLCASSPDSLYGYTFGSGTRLTVV.

This chain uses TRBV7-2 with TRBJ1-1, with 9 bases that match TRBD1. Germline CDR1 is SGHTA and CDR2 is FQGNSA. V trimming: 5 bases; J trimming: 5 bases; junction bases outside the gene matches: 9. This CDR3 has 15 amino acids. The CDR3 DNA reads as TGTGCCAGCAGCCCAAACAGGGGGCTCGGGACTGAAGCTTTCTTT. Encoded protein: CASSPNRGLGTEAFF.

The chain joins TRBV5-1 to TRBJ2-5; 9 positions agree with TRBD1. The CDR3 runs 15 residues. Trimming took 3 bases from V and 3 from J; bases not matched to a gene: 6. Germline loops: CDR1 SGHRS, CDR2 YFSETQ. CDR3 sequence: CASSSPGQGEETQYF. For the CDR3, the DNA is TGCGCCAGCAGCTCTCCGGGACAGGGTGAAGAGACCCAGTACTTC.

The chain couples TRBV29-1 to TRBJ2-7; TRBD1 matches 11 bases. The CDR3 runs to 13 residues. The ends lost 4 bases at V and 6 bases at J; junction bases unmatched: 5. Germline CDR1 is SQVTM and CDR2 is ANQGSEA. The CDR3, as DNA: TGCAGCGTTGTAGGGACAGGGGGGCGCGAGCAGTACTTC. Encoded protein: CSVVGTGGREQYF.

The rearrangement links TRBV7-2 to TRBJ2-1, with a weak D call TRBD2 (6 bases). The CDR3 covers 14 residues. Germline CDR1 is SGHTA and CDR2 is FQGNSA. V was pared by 7 bases and J by 7 bases, with 17 bases between. The CDR3 region is CASTPARGKNEQFF. CDR3 nucleotides: TGTGCCAGCACCCCAGCGCGGGGAAAGAATGAGCAGTTCTTC.

This sequence joins TRBV2 and TRBJ2-7; 12 nucleotides agree with TRBD2. Germline V lookup: CDR1 SNHLY, CDR2 FYNNEI. Trimming cost V 6 bases and J 7 bases; bases outside gene matches: 10. The length of the CDR3 is 15 residues. The CDR3 coding sequence is TGTGCCAGCAGCCCGACTAGCGGGAGTTCACGGGAGCAGTACTTC. Translated: CASSPTSGSSREQYF.

The chain uses TRBV6-5 and TRBJ1-3, with a tentative D call TRBD1 (5 bases). V was clipped by 4 bases and J by 0 bases, with 10 bases between them. Germline values: CDR1 MNHEY, CDR2 SVGAGI. This CDR3 is 15 amino acids long. The CDR3 spells CASSWDGSSGNTIYF. The CDR3 DNA follows: TGTGCCAGCAGTTGGGACGGGAGCTCTGGAAACACCATATATTTT.

In this sample, this clone turned up a few times. V is TRBV2 and J is TRBJ1-2; TRBD1 agrees at 8 bases. This CDR3 has 14 amino acids. Germline lookup yields CDR1 SNHLY and CDR2 FYNNEI. V was pared by 1 base and J by 7 bases, with 5 bases of the junction left unmatched. The CDR3 region has the DNA TGTGCCAGCAGTGAAGGACAGGGGAGCGGTGGCTACACCTTC. It encodes CASSEGQGSGGYTF.

This clone was recorded only once. V usage is TRBV14 and J usage is TRBJ1-1; TRBD1 is a possible D gene (5 bases). The CDR3 has 14 amino acids. CDR1 is SGHDN, CDR2 FVKESK, per germline. Trimming removed 1 base at V and 1 base at J, with 7 bases between. CDR3 in amino acids: CASSQAGGNTEAFF. In nucleotides, the CDR3 is TGTGCCAGCAGCCAAGCCGGGGGGAACACTGAAGCTTTCTTT.